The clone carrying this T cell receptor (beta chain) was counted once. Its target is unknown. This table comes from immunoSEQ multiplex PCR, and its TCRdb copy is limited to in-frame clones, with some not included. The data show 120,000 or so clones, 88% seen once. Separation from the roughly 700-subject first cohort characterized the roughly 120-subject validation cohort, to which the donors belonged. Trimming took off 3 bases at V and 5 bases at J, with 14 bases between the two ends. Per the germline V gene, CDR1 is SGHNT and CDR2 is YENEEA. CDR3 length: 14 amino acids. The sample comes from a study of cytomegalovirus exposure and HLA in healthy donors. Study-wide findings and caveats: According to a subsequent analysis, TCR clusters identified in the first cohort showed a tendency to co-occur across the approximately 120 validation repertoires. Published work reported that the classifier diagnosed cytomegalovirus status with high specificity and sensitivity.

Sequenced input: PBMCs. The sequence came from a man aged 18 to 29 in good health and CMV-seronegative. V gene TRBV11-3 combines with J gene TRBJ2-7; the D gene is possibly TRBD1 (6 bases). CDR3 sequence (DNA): TGTGCCAGCAGCTTGCGGCAGGGGTATGACGAGCAGTACTTC. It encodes CASSLRQGYDEQYF.